Each of the 7 T cell receptor beta chains below was sequenced from the same sample in a study of PD-1 and CTLA-4 blockade in melanoma. Assay: immunoSEQ multiplex PCR; the TCRdb copy retains only in-frame clones and omits some. The profile shows around 31,000 clones, 85% to 95% of them singletons. Sequenced material: CD8+ T cells from peripheral blood, taken from a patient given anti-PD-1 treatment. The receptors were gathered from a human donor with melanoma.

This chain joins TRBV12-3 or TRBV12-4 and TRBJ1-1; D is undetermined. With 10 bases removed from V and 4 bases from J, the gap between germline ends came to 13 bases. The CDR3 has 12 amino acids. The CDR3 nucleotides read TGTGCCACCACAGCAGGAGCCACTGAAGCTTTCTTT. This codes for CATTAGATEAFF.

V usage is TRBV9 and J usage is TRBJ2-1; D is tentatively TRBD1 or TRBD2 (5 bases each). The CDR3 is 12 residues long. Trimming removed 6 bases at V and 7 bases at J, with 11 bases between. CDR1 and CDR2 from the germline V gene are SGDLS and YYNGEE. CDR3: CASTPEGNEQFF. CDR3 sequence (DNA): TGTGCCAGCACCCCCGAGGGGAATGAGCAGTTCTTC.

The chain uses TRBV28 and TRBJ2-1, with 10 bases identical to TRBD2. The V segment lost 6 bases and the J segment 7 bases; nucleotides outside the gene matches: 9. CDR1 is MDHEN and CDR2 is SYDVKM in the germline V gene. The CDR3 totals 15 residues. CDR3 nucleotide sequence: TGTGCCAGCAGACCGACTAGCGGGTTCGATAATGAGCAGTTCTTC. Translated: CASRPTSGFDNEQFF.

This chain connects TRBV13 to TRBJ2-1, with 9 bases that match TRBD1. Germline V CDR1 and CDR2: PRHDT, FYEKMQ (reference sequence). The CDR3 is 13 residues long. V was clipped by 0 bases and J by 10 bases; unmatched bases: 1. The CDR3 loop reads CASSLGQGAEQFF. The CDR3 DNA is TGTGCCAGCAGCTTAGGACAGGGGGCAGAGCAGTTCTTC.

The V and J genes are TRBV27 and TRBJ1-2; D possibly corresponds to TRBD1 (5 bases). The CDR3 loop spans 15 amino acids. V was pared by 2 bases and J by 5 bases, with 15 bases between. Per germline, CDR1 MNHEY and CDR2 SMNVEV (reference sequence). The CDR3 spells CASSLRGLDWYGYTF. The CDR3 DNA follows: TGTGCCAGCAGTTTAAGGGGCTTAGACTGGTATGGCTACACCTTC.

This chain links TRBV7-8 with TRBJ1-5; no definite D call. Trimming shortened V by 1 base and J by 4 bases, and 5 bases separated the two germline ends. The germline CDR1 and CDR2 sequences are SGHVS and FQNEAQ. The CDR3 is 13 amino acids. The CDR3 DNA reads TGTGCCAGCAGCTTAGGTATAAATCAGCCCCAGCATTTT. It codes for CASSLGINQPQHF.

This chain joins TRBV7-2 and TRBJ2-1; D is unresolved. The V gene's germline CDR1 is SGHTA and CDR2 FQGNSA. The V gene lost 3 bases and the J gene lost 5 bases, with 8 bases spanning the gap. The CDR3 runs to 13 residues. For the CDR3, the DNA is TGTGCCAGCAGCTTCATGGAGAACAATGAGCAGTTCTTC. It translates to CASSFMENNEQFF.